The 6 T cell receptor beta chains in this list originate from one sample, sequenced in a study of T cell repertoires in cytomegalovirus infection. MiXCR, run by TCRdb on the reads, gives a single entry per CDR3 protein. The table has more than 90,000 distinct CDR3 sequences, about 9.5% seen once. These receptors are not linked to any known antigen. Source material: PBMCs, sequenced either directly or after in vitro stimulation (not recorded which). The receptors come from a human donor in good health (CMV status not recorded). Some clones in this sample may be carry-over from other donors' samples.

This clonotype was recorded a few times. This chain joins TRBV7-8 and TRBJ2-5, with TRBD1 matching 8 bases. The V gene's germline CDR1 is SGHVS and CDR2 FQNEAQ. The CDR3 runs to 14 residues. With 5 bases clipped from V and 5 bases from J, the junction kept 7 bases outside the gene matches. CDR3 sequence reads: CASSRRTGRETQYF. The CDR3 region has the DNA TGTGCCAGCAGCCGACGGACAGGGCGGGAGACCCAGTACTTC.

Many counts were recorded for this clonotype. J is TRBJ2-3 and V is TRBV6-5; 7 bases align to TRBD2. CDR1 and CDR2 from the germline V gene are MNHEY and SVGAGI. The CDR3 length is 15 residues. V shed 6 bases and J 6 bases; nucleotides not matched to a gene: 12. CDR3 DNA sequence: TGTGCCAGCAGCCCCGTCCGCGCGGGAGAGGATACGCAGTATTTT. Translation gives CASSPVRAGEDTQYF.

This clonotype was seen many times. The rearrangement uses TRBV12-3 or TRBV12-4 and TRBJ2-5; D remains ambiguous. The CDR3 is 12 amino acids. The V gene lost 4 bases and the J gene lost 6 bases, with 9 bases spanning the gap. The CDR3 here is CASSSGSQTQYF. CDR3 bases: TGTGCCAGCAGTTCAGGTTCGCAGACCCAGTACTTC.

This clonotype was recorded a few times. CDR3 sequence: CASSLSGIREQFF. As DNA, the CDR3 is TGTGCCAGCAGTTTATCGGGGATTCGTGAGCAGTTCTTC. The J gene is TRBJ2-1, the V gene TRBV12-3 or TRBV12-4; TRBD2 is a possible D gene (5 bases). There are 13 residues in the CDR3. Trimming removed 2 bases from V and 9 bases from J, with 11 bases in between.

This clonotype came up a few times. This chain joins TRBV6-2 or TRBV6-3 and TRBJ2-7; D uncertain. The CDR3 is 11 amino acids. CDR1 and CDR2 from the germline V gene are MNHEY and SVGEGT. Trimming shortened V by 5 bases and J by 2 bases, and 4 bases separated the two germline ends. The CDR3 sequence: CASSRAYEQYF. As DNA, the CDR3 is TGTGCCAGCAGTCGAGCCTACGAGCAGTACTTC.

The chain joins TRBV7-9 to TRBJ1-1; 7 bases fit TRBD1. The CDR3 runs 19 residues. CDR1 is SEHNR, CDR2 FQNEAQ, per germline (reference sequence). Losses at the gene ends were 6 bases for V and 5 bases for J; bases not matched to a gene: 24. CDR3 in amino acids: CASRYSSLGDSFSRTEAFF. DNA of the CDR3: TGTGCCAGCAGATATAGTTCCCTGGGGGACAGCTTTTCGAGGACTGAAGCTTTCTTT.